This is a list of T cell receptor beta chains from one sample in a study of somatic mutations in cytotoxic T cells in rheumatoid arthritis. Here immunoSEQ multiplex PCR was the method, and the copy in TCRdb shows in-frame clones only, minus some. The sample comprises roughly 10,000 clones, approximately 85% of which are singletons, and around a fifth rests with the top ten. Sequencing input: CD8+ T cells sorted from blood. The receptors derive from a woman aged 45-59 years in good health. Each CDR3 is given with its conserved first and last residue. Fields, in order: CDR3 protein, CDR3 DNA, clone size, D gene, J gene, V gene. D genes are given only for firm matches. Where a row states a size, it is once, few, many or the class of an expanded clone; other rows omit it.

CDR3 protein: CASSGTSGSYEQYF; CDR3 DNA: TGTGCCAGCAGTGGGACTAGCGGTTCCTACGAGCAGTACTTC; clone size: .; D gene: TRBD2; J gene: TRBJ2-7; V gene: TRBV28
CDR3 protein: CASSPFRQGARETQYF; CDR3 DNA: TGTGCCAGCAGCCCTTTCCGACAGGGGGCTAGGGAGACCCAGTACTTC; clone size: .; D gene: TRBD1; J gene: TRBJ2-5; V gene: TRBV7-9
CDR3 protein: CASAGPQGATGELFF; CDR3 DNA: TGTGCCAGCGCTGGGCCTCAGGGGGCCACCGGGGAGCTGTTTTTT; clone size: .; D gene: TRBD1; J gene: TRBJ2-2; V gene: TRBV2
CDR3 protein: CASSPLGDSDTQYF; CDR3 DNA: TGTGCCAGCAGCCCCCTGGGGGACTCAGATACGCAGTATTTT; clone size: .; D gene: .; J gene: TRBJ2-3; V gene: TRBV21-1
CDR3 protein: CASSWTGQWNTEAFF; CDR3 DNA: TGCGCCAGCAGCTGGACGGGACAATGGAACACTGAAGCTTTCTTT; clone size: .; D gene: .; J gene: TRBJ1-1; V gene: TRBV5-1
CDR3 protein: CASSRQGAGGYTF; CDR3 DNA: TGTGCCAGCAGTCGACAGGGGGCGGGAGGCTACACCTTC; clone size: .; D gene: TRBD1; J gene: TRBJ1-2; V gene: TRBV27
CDR3 protein: CASSGPSGGAYNEQFF; CDR3 DNA: TGTGCCAGCAGCGGGCCTAGCGGGGGGGCCTACAATGAGCAGTTCTTC; clone size: .; D gene: TRBD2; J gene: TRBJ2-1; V gene: TRBV9
CDR3 protein: CASSPMTGGLYEQYF; CDR3 DNA: TGTGCCAGCAGCCCGATGACGGGGGGGCTCTACGAGCAGTACTTC; clone size: .; D gene: TRBD2; J gene: TRBJ2-7; V gene: TRBV7-2
CDR3 protein: CASSTGLAGVGYEQYF; CDR3 DNA: TGTGCCAGCAGCACCGGACTAGCGGGAGTGGGGTACGAGCAGTACTTC; clone size: .; D gene: TRBD2; J gene: TRBJ2-7; V gene: TRBV7-2
CDR3 protein: CASSVGTLNTEAFF; CDR3 DNA: TGTGCCAGCAGCGTAGGAACTTTGAACACTGAAGCTTTCTTT; clone size: .; D gene: .; J gene: TRBJ1-1; V gene: TRBV9
CDR3 protein: CASSLGHVNTEAFF; CDR3 DNA: TGCGCCAGCAGCTTGGGGCACGTGAACACTGAAGCTTTCTTT; clone size: medium-sized; D gene: .; J gene: TRBJ1-1; V gene: TRBV5-1
CDR3 protein: CASSLSRGQGFPERQYF; CDR3 DNA: TGTGCCAGCAGTTTATCGCGGGGACAGGGATTCCCGGAGCGGCAGTACTTC; clone size: .; D gene: TRBD1; J gene: TRBJ2-7; V gene: TRBV27
CDR3 protein: CASSQDQGNSGNTIYF; CDR3 DNA: TGCGCCAGCAGCCAAGATCAGGGAAACTCTGGAAACACCATATATTTT; clone size: few; D gene: .; J gene: TRBJ1-3; V gene: TRBV4-3
CDR3 protein: CASSRLAGDNEQFF; CDR3 DNA: TGTGCCAGCAGTAGACTAGCGGGGGACAATGAGCAGTTCTTC; clone size: .; D gene: TRBD2; J gene: TRBJ2-1; V gene: TRBV6-6
CDR3 protein: CAWSLAGGPGYNEQFF; CDR3 DNA: TGTGCCTGGAGTTTAGCGGGGGGGCCTGGTTACAATGAGCAGTTCTTC; clone size: .; D gene: TRBD2; J gene: TRBJ2-1; V gene: TRBV30
CDR3 protein: CASSTWTGYEQYF; CDR3 DNA: TGTGCCAGTAGTACCTGGACAGGGTACGAGCAGTACTTC; clone size: .; D gene: TRBD1; J gene: TRBJ2-7; V gene: TRBV19
CDR3 protein: CASTLTGNTDTQYF; CDR3 DNA: TGTGCCAGCACCTTGACAGGGAACACAGATACGCAGTATTTT; clone size: .; D gene: TRBD1; J gene: TRBJ2-3; V gene: TRBV28
CDR3 protein: CASSLGTGGLTGELFF; CDR3 DNA: TGTGCCAGCAGTTTAGGGACAGGGGGCCTCACCGGGGAGCTGTTTTTT; clone size: .; D gene: TRBD1; J gene: TRBJ2-2; V gene: TRBV28
CDR3 protein: CASSLGLGLAGREQYF; CDR3 DNA: TGTGCCAGCAGCTTAGGTTTAGGACTAGCGGGACGCGAGCAGTACTTC; clone size: .; D gene: TRBD2; J gene: TRBJ2-7; V gene: TRBV7-3
CDR3 protein: CASTGLAGDQETQYF; CDR3 DNA: TGTGCCAGTACCGGACTAGCGGGGGACCAAGAGACCCAGTACTTC; clone size: .; D gene: TRBD2; J gene: TRBJ2-5; V gene: TRBV27
CDR3 protein: CASSPWRDRTSNQPQHF; CDR3 DNA: TGTGCCAGTAGCCCTTGGCGGGACAGAACTAGCAATCAGCCCCAGCATTTT; clone size: .; D gene: TRBD1; J gene: TRBJ1-5; V gene: TRBV19
CDR3 protein: CASGTAGTEAFF; CDR3 DNA: TGTGCCAGCGGCACAGCGGGGACTGAAGCTTTCTTT; clone size: .; D gene: .; J gene: TRBJ1-1; V gene: TRBV6-5
CDR3 protein: CASSYKWGGNTIYF; CDR3 DNA: TGTGCCAGCAGTTATAAGTGGGGCGGAAACACCATATATTTT; clone size: .; D gene: .; J gene: TRBJ1-3; V gene: TRBV6-5
CDR3 protein: CASSPGGVTEAFF; CDR3 DNA: TGTGCCAGCAGCCCTGGGGGGGTCACTGAAGCTTTCTTT; clone size: .; D gene: .; J gene: TRBJ1-1; V gene: TRBV6-5
CDR3 protein: CASSLAGGLTEAFF; CDR3 DNA: TGTGCCAGCAGTTTAGCCGGGGGGCTTACCGAAGCTTTCTTT; clone size: .; D gene: .; J gene: TRBJ1-1; V gene: TRBV28
CDR3 protein: CASRTGPSQERELNEQFF; CDR3 DNA: TGTGCCAGCAGAACCGGGCCCTCTCAGGAGCGGGAGTTAAATGAGCAGTTCTTC; clone size: .; D gene: TRBD2; J gene: TRBJ2-1; V gene: TRBV7-2